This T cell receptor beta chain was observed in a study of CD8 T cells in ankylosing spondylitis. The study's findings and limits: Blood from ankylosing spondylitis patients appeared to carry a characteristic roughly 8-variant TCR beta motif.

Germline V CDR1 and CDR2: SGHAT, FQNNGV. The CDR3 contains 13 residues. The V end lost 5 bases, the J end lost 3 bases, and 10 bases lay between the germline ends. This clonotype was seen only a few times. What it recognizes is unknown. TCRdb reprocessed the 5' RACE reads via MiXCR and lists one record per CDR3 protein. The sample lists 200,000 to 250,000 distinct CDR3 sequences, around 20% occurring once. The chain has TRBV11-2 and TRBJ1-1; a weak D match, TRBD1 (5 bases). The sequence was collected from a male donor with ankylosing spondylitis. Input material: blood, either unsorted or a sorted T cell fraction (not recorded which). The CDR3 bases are TGTGCCAGCAGCCCGGGGGGGGACACTGAAGCTTTCTTT. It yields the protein CASSPGGDTEAFF.